The 21 T cell receptor beta chains presented below share a single source sample, sequenced in a study of OX40 agonist ivuxolimab in advanced cancers. Assay used: immunoSEQ multiplex PCR; TCRdb lists only in-frame clones, some missing. The sample has under 85,000 clones, more than 85% seen once. The specimen comprised CD4+ or CD8+ T cells sorted from blood, sampled in a trial of the OX40 agonist ivuxolimab. The receptors shown here come from an adult with an advanced solid tumor such as melanoma, head and neck, liver or kidney cancer.

V is TRBV18 and J is TRBJ2-6, with D possibly TRBD2 on 5 matching bases. CDR1 and CDR2 (germline): KGHSH, LQKENI. The CDR3 has 17 residues. V was pared by 3 bases and J by 0 bases, with 12 bases between. CDR3 sequence reads: CASSPTGFSSGANVLTF. For the CDR3, the DNA is TGTGCCAGCTCACCGACGGGGTTTAGCTCTGGGGCCAACGTCCTGACTTTC.

This chain connects TRBV5-4 to TRBJ2-2; D may be TRBD1 or TRBD2 (5 bases each). CDR1 and CDR2 from the germline V gene are SGHNT and YYREEE (reference sequence). V was pared by 4 bases and J by 0 bases, with 10 bases between. The length of the CDR3 is 15 residues. CDR3 nucleotides: TGTGCCAGCAGCCGTGGGACCGCGAACACCGGGGAGCTGTTTTTT. It specifies CASSRGTANTGELFF.

CDR3 loop: CASSFNMNTEAFF. CDR3 in DNA: TGTGCCAGCAGTTTCAATATGAACACTGAAGCTTTCTTT. V is TRBV27 and J is TRBJ1-1, with D unresolved. CDR3 size: 13 residues. CDR1 and CDR2 (germline): MNHEY, SMNVEV (reference sequence). V lost 3 bases and J lost 0, with 5 bases in between.

This chain joins TRBV28 and TRBJ2-2, with D perhaps TRBD2 (5 bases). The CDR3 extends over 17 amino acids. Germline CDR1 and CDR2: MDHEN and SYDVKM. Between the trimmed V and J ends, which lost 7 bases and 3 bases, there was a span of 21 bases. For the CDR3, the DNA is TGTGCCAGCAACCCCCGGGAAGGACTTGGGGACACCGGGGAGCTGTTTTTT. Its translation: CASNPREGLGDTGELFF.

The chain employs TRBV28 and TRBJ2-7; D uncertain. CDR1 is MDHEN, CDR2 SYDVKM, per germline. The CDR3 is 12 amino acids. V was shortened by 2 bases and J by 6 bases, with 8 bases between the two germline ends. The CDR3 spells CASSLLSGEQYF. The DNA for the CDR3 is TGTGCCAGCAGTTTACTCTCGGGCGAGCAGTACTTC.

The chain uses TRBV7-8 and TRBJ2-7; 8 bases are a match to TRBD2. V was pared by 1 base and J by 2 bases, with 10 bases of the junction left unmatched. Germline loops: CDR1 SGHVS, CDR2 FQNEAQ. This CDR3 is 17 amino acids long. The CDR3 sequence: CASSLEWAGGGAYEQYV. The CDR3 DNA is TGTGCCAGCAGCTTAGAATGGGCGGGGGGAGGCGCCTACGAGCAGTACGTC.

J is TRBJ2-1 and V is TRBV11-3; D not certain. This CDR3 is built from 12 residues. The V end was cut by 1 base, the J end by 13 bases, with 11 bases between. Germline-derived CDR1 and CDR2 are SGHNT and YENEEA. The CDR3 DNA reads as TGTGCCAGCAGCTTAGGGTTAGGGATTCAGTTCTTC. Encoded protein: CASSLGLGIQFF.

A few counts support this clone. The J gene is TRBJ1-5, the V gene TRBV30, with D unresolved. The CDR3 length is 12 residues. V was clipped by 1 base and J by 7 bases, with 8 bases between them. Looked up from germline, CDR1 is GTSNPN and CDR2 is SVGIG (reference sequence). CDR3 sequence (DNA): TGTGCCTGGAGTGATTTAGGGCAGCCCCAGCATTTT. Translating it yields CAWSDLGQPQHF.

The rearrangement joins TRBV5-6 to TRBJ1-3; D not certain. CDR3 size: 14 residues. Per germline, CDR1 SGHDT and CDR2 YYEEEE. The V and J ends lost 5 bases and 0 bases respectively, with 9 bases between them. The CDR3 loop is CASSDNYSGNTIYF. The CDR3 nucleotides are TGTGCCAGCAGTGACAATTACTCTGGAAACACCATATATTTT.

The rearrangement joins TRBV4-3 to TRBJ1-5; D is unclear. The CDR3 is 13 amino acids. Deletions cut 0 bases from V and 6 bases from J, with 6 bases between. Looked up from germline, CDR1 is LGHNA and CDR2 is YSLEER. DNA for the CDR3: TGCGCCAGCAGCCAAGATCTGGGTCAGCCCCAGCATTTT. Translated: CASSQDLGQPQHF.

The chain joins TRBV5-6 to TRBJ1-2, with a tentative D call TRBD1 (6 bases). V lost 1 base, J lost 2 bases, and 9 bases lay in between. This CDR3 has 14 residues. Germline lookup yields CDR1 SGHDT and CDR2 YYEEEE. The DNA of the CDR3 is TGTGCCAGCAGCTTGTCTGACAGGAACTATGGCTACACCTTC. This encodes CASSLSDRNYGYTF.

V gene TRBV5-1 combines with J gene TRBJ2-3; 7 nucleotides line up with TRBD1. The CDR3 extends over 14 amino acids. From germline, CDR1 is SGHRS and CDR2 YFSETQ. The junction had 4 bases not matched to a gene; V was cut back by 4 bases and J by 2 bases. The CDR3 sequence: CASSLEGATDTQYF. The CDR3 DNA reads as TGCGCCAGCAGCCTTGAGGGGGCCACAGATACGCAGTATTTT.

This clone was counted once. J is TRBJ2-2 and V is TRBV9; no firm D call. Germline CDR1 SGDLS, CDR2 YYNGEE. The CDR3 contains 12 residues. V was pared by 2 bases and J by 8 bases, with 7 bases between. This chain's CDR3 is CASSVIGGELFF. The DNA of the CDR3 is TGTGCCAGCAGCGTCATAGGAGGGGAGCTGTTTTTT.

The rearrangement links TRBV5-1 to TRBJ1-1; no reliable D call. The germline CDR1 and CDR2 sequences are SGHRS and YFSETQ. V was shortened by 0 bases and J by 4 bases, with 4 bases between the two germline ends. This CDR3 comprises 12 residues. DNA for the CDR3: TGCGCCAGCAGCTTGGTTCTCACTGAAGCTTTCTTT. This encodes CASSLVLTEAFF.

J is TRBJ1-2 and V is TRBV28; 8 bases match TRBD1. Per germline, CDR1 MDHEN and CDR2 SYDVKM. V was pared by 5 bases and J by 8 bases, with 4 bases of the junction left unmatched. This CDR3 is built from 12 residues. CDR3: CASSPPGGGYTF. The CDR3 DNA is TGTGCCAGCAGTCCCCCAGGGGGCGGCTACACCTTC.

The chain carries TRBV19 and TRBJ2-5; 8 nucleotides align to TRBD2. CDR1 and CDR2 from the germline V gene are LNHDA and SQIVND (reference sequence). V was clipped by 1 base and J by 5 bases; unmatched bases: 6. The CDR3 is 15 residues long. In DNA form, the CDR3 reads TGTGCCAGTAGTATAGGCCCGGGGGGGCCGGAGACCCAGTACTTC. As protein: CASSIGPGGPETQYF.

The chain uses TRBV2 and TRBJ2-3, with D possibly called TRBD1 or TRBD2 (5 bases each). Per the germline V gene, CDR1 is SNHLY and CDR2 is FYNNEI. CDR3 length: 14 residues. V was trimmed by 4 bases and J by 8 bases, leaving 16 bases between them. Here the CDR3 DNA reads TGTGCCAGCAGTGTACGAGGGGCGACGGGTACGCAGTATTTT. This codes for CASSVRGATGTQYF.

The chain employs TRBV19 and TRBJ2-7, with 12 bases matching TRBD1. CDR1 and CDR2 (germline): LNHDA, SQIVND (reference sequence). Unmatched junction bases numbered 4, after V lost 5 bases and J lost 5 bases. There are 14 residues in the CDR3. The CDR3 region is CASSSGTGGNEQYV. CDR3 nucleotides: TGTGCCAGTAGTTCCGGGACAGGGGGCAACGAGCAGTACGTC.

The V and J genes are TRBV7-2 and TRBJ2-2, with a tentative D call TRBD1 (5 bases). Between the trimmed V and J ends, which lost 2 bases and 5 bases, there was a span of 6 bases. CDR1 and CDR2 from the germline V gene are SGHTA and FQGNSA. This CDR3 has 13 amino acids. CDR3 sequence: CASSLQGTGELFF. The DNA of the CDR3 is TGTGCCAGCAGCTTACAGGGAACCGGGGAGCTGTTTTTT. Drawing the rest from reference TRBV7-2 and TRBJ2-2, the complete variable domain is GAGVSQSPSNKVTEKGKDVELRCDPISGHTALYWYRQSLGQGLEFLIYFQGNSAPDKSGLPSDRFSAERTGGSVSTLTIQRTQQEDSAVYLCASSLQGTGELFFGEGSRLTVL.

The rearrangement joins TRBV5-6 to TRBJ2-3; 7 bases are shared with TRBD1. CDR3 length equals 14 residues. The J segment lost 6 bases and the V segment lost 4 bases, leaving 8 bases of the junction unmatched. CDR1 is SGHDT and CDR2 is YYEEEE in the germline V gene. CDR3 protein: CASSLGTVTDTQYF. The CDR3 DNA follows: TGTGCCAGCAGCCTAGGGACAGTCACGGATACGCAGTATTTT.

V gene TRBV11-2 combines with J gene TRBJ1-1; D is unclear. CDR3 size: 16 residues. The germline V gene encodes CDR1 SGHAT and CDR2 FQNNGV. V lost 4 bases, J lost 1 base, and 16 bases lay in between. The CDR3 sequence is CASSSLTGRANTEAFF. The CDR3 DNA reads TGTGCCAGCAGCTCCTTAACCGGGCGGGCGAACACTGAAGCTTTCTTT.